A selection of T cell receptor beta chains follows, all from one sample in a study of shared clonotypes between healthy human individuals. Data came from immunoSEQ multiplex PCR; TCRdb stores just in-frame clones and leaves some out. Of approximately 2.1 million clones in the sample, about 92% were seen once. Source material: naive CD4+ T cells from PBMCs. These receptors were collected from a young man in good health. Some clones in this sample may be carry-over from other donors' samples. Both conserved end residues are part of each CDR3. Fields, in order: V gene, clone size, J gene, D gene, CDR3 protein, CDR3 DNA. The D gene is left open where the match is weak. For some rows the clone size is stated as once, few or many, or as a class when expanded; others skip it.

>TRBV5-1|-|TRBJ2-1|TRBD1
CASSAQTGSEQFF
TGCGCCAGCAGCGCCCAGACAGGGAGTGAGCAGTTCTTC
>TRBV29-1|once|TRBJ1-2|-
CSVVWTLGGYTF
TGCAGCGTTGTATGGACCCTGGGGGGCTACACCTTC
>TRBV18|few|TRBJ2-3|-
CASSPPSVGTDTQYF
TGTGCCAGCTCACCACCGTCTGTAGGCACAGATACGCAGTATTTT
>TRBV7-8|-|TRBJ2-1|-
CASSLIRDSYNEQFF
TGTGCCAGCAGCTTAATTAGGGACTCCTACAATGAGCAGTTCTTC
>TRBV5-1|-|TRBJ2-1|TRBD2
CASSLLAGASYNEQFF
TGCGCCAGCAGCTTGTTAGCGGGGGCATCCTACAATGAGCAGTTCTTC
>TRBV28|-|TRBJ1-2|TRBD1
CASSLGQGDSF
TGTGCCAGCAGTTTAGGACAGGGAGACTCCTTC
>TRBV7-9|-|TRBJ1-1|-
CASSYWQGGSIAEAFF
TGTGCCAGCAGCTACTGGCAGGGCGGGTCAATCGCTGAAGCTTTCTTT
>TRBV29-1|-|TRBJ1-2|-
CSVSRQGLGYTF
TGCAGCGTCTCCCGGCAGGGGTTAGGCTACACCTTC
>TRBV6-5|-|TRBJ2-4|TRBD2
CASSYGAAGEDIQYF
TGTGCCAGCAGTTACGGGGCGGCGGGGGAGGACATTCAGTACTTC
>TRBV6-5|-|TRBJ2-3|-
CATTPGAFTDTQYF
TGTGCCACTACTCCAGGGGCCTTCACAGATACGCAGTATTTT
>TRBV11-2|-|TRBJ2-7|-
CASSSLYGPAPSYEQYF
TGTGCCAGCAGCTCCCTGTACGGGCCGGCCCCTTCCTACGAGCAGTACTTC
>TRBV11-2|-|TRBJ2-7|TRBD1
CASSLVSGTGNLEQYF
TGTGCCAGCAGCTTAGTTTCCGGGACAGGCAATCTCGAGCAGTACTTC
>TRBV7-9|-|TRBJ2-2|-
CASSWGGQPTGELFF
TGTGCCAGCAGCTGGGGGGGACAGCCCACCGGGGAGCTGTTTTTT
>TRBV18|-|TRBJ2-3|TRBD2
CASSPRLAGVVDTQYF
TGTGCCAGCTCACCACGACTAGCGGGAGTTGTAGATACGCAGTATTTT
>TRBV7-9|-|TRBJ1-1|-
CASKRRGDTEAFF
TGTGCCAGCAAGCGGAGGGGGGACACTGAAGCTTTCTTT
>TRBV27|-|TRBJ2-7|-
CASSPGAVPGGSYEQYF
TGTGCCAGCAGCCCGGGGGCAGTCCCCGGGGGGTCCTACGAGCAGTACTTC
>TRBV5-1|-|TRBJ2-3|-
CASSGMERGPDTQYF
TGCGCCAGCAGCGGGATGGAACGGGGACCCGATACGCAGTATTTT
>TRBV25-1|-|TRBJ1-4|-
CASSEYWAGREKLFF
TGTGCCAGCAGTGAATATTGGGCAGGGAGAGAAAAACTGTTTTTT
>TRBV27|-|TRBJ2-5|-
CASSLGTVETQYF
TGTGCCAGCAGTTTAGGGACTGTAGAGACCCAGTACTTC
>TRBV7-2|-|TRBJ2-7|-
CASSTSTTGTDEQYF
TGTGCCAGCAGCACCTCTACAACGGGGACCGACGAGCAGTACTTC
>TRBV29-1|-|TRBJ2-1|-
CSAGLTPNFNEQFF
TGCAGCGCTGGCCTAACCCCGAATTTCAATGAGCAGTTCTTC
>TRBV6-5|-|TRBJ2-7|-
CASSLRGLTRTGEQYF
TGTGCCAGCAGTTTGAGGGGACTTACTAGGACCGGCGAGCAGTACTTC
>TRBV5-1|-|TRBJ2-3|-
CASSKFTDTQYF
TGCGCCAGCAGCAAGTTCACAGATACGCAGTATTTT
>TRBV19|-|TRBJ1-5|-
CASSSSDGYSNQPQHF
TGTGCCAGTAGTTCCTCGGACGGGTATAGCAATCAGCCCCAGCATTTT
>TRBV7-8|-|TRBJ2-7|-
CASSSMGKRSYEQYF
TGTGCCAGCAGTTCTATGGGCAAAAGATCCTACGAGCAGTACTTC